The T cell receptor (beta chain) under discussion was sequenced for a study of blood T cell repertoires in COVID-19. The method was immunoSEQ multiplex PCR; TCRdb's version includes in-frame clones alone and lacks a portion of them. Among nearly 300,000 clones listed, roughly 91% were seen once. Germline CDR1 is SGHTA and CDR2 is FQGNSA. V was pared by 5 bases and J by 1 base, with 5 bases of the junction left unmatched. This CDR3 is 16 amino acids long. In terms of age and location, participants ranged from roughly 18 to 89 years and lived in under 30 US areas. This clone was seen once. The chain carries TRBV7-2 and TRBJ2-3, with 11 positions matching TRBD1. The specimen was PBMCs or T cells enriched from blood (not recorded which). The receptor was derived from a woman between 50 and 59 years old who had been exposed to COVID-19. CDR3 DNA: TGTGCCAGCAGCCTGGGACAGGGGGGTGGCACAGATACGCAGTATTTT. This sequence encodes CASSLGQGGGTDTQYF.